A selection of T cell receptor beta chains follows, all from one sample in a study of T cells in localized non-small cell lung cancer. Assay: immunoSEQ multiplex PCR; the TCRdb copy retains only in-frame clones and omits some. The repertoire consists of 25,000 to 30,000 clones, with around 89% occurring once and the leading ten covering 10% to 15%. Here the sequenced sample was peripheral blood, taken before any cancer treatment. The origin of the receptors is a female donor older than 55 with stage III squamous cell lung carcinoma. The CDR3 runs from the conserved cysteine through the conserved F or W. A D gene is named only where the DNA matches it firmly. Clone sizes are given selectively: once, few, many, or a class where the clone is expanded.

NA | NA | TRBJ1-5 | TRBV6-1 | CASNQQGNGNQPQHF | TGTGCCAGCAACCAACAGGGTAACGGCAATCAGCCCCAGCATTTT
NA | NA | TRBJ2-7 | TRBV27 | CASSPLGLDPYEQYF | TGTGCCAGCAGTCCCCTGGGCTTGGATCCATACGAGCAGTACTTC
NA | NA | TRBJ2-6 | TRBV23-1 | CASSRYGDKVSGANVLTF | TGCGCCAGCAGTCGATATGGGGACAAAGTATCTGGGGCCAACGTCCTGACTTTC
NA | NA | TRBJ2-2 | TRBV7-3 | CASSTSTGELFF | TGTGCCAGCAGCACTAGCACCGGGGAGCTGTTTTTT
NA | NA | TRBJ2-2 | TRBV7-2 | CASSLSLGELFF | TGTGCCAGCAGCTTAAGTCTGGGGGAGCTGTTTTTT
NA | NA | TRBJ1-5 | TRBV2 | CASSEGGWDQPQHF | TGTGCCAGCAGTGAAGGGGGTTGGGATCAGCCCCAGCATTTT
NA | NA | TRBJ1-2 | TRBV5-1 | CASSLEGGYTF | TGCGCCAGCAGCTTGGAGGGAGGCTACACCTTC
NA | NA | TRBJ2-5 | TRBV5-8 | CASSFKTGGGETQYF | TGTGCCAGCAGCTTTAAAACAGGAGGGGGAGAGACCCAGTACTTC
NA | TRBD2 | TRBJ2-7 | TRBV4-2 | CASSQGGPREQYF | TGTGCCAGCAGCCAGGGAGGGCCCAGGGAGCAGTACTTC
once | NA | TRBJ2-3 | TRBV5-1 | CASSAGTPTDTQYF | TGCGCCAGCAGCGCCGGGACACCCACAGATACGCAGTATTTT
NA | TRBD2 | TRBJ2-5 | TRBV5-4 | CASSLGAGSQETQYF | TGTGCCAGCAGCTTAGGAGCGGGATCACAAGAGACCCAGTACTTC
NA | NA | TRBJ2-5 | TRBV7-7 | CASSSRGAQETQYF | TGTGCCAGCAGCTCACGAGGGGCGCAAGAGACCCAGTACTTC
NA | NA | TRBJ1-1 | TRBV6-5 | CASRWTFEAFF | TGTGCCAGCAGATGGACATTCGAAGCTTTCTTT
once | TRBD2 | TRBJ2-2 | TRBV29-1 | CSVEISGGRTGELFF | TGCAGCGTTGAGATTAGCGGGGGGAGGACCGGGGAGCTGTTTTTT
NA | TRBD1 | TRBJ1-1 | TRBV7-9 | CASSSYSPRDSGWAFF | TGTGCCAGCAGCTCCTACAGCCCAAGGGACAGCGGTTGGGCTTTCTTT
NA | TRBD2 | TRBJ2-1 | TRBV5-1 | CASSLAGREQFF | TGCGCCAGCAGCTTAGCGGGAAGAGAGCAGTTCTTC
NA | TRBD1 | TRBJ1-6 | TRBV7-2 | CASSQDRVNSPLHF | TGTGCCAGCAGCCAGGACAGGGTGAATTCACCCCTCCACTTT
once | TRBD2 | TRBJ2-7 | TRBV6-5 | CASRLAGRDYEQYF | TGTGCCAGCAGGCTAGCGGGACGGGACTACGAGCAGTACTTC
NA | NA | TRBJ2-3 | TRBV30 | CAWTDRLLMGEQYF | TGTGCCTGGACCGACAGACTTCTTATGGGTGAGCAGTATTTT
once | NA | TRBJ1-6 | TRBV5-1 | CASSLESDSPLHF | TGCGCCAGCAGCTTGGAGTCAGATTCACCCCTCCACTTT
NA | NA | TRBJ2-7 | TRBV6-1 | CASSEAAPDYEQYF | TGTGCCAGCAGTGAAGCAGCGCCAGACTACGAGCAGTACTTC
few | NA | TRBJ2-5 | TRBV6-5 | CASSYYSGSQETQYF | TGTGCCAGCAGTTATTATAGCGGATCTCAAGAGACCCAGTACTTC
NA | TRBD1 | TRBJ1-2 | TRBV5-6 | CASSLMTGSGGYTF | TGTGCCAGCAGCTTGATGACAGGGAGCGGTGGCTACACCTTC
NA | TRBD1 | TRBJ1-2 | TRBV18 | CASSLGQGTFNYGYTF | TGTGCCAGCTCTCTTGGACAGGGGACGTTTAACTATGGCTACACCTTC
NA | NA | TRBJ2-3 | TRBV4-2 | CASSQELGGTDTQYF | TGTGCCAGCAGCCAAGAATTAGGTGGCACAGATACGCAGTATTTT
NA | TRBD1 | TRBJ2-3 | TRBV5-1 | CASSLGGTVITDTQYF | TGCGCCAGCAGCTTGGGGGGGACAGTGATCACAGATACGCAGTATTTT
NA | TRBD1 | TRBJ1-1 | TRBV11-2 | CASSKRPGQGLEAFF | TGTGCCAGCAGCAAACGGCCGGGACAGGGGCTTGAAGCTTTCTTT
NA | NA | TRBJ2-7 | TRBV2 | CASSDLAAYEQYF | TGTGCCAGCAGTGATTTGGCCGCCTACGAGCAGTACTTC
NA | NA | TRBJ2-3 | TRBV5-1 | CASSSGPGRAQYF | TGCGCCAGCAGCTCTGGACCGGGGAGAGCGCAGTATTTT
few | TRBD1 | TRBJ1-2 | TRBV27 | CASTAGGKNGYTF | TGTGCCAGCACGGCAGGGGGAAAGAATGGCTACACCTTC
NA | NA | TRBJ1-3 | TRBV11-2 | CASSPRGLTSGNTIYF | TGTGCCAGCAGCCCGCGGGGTTTAACCTCTGGAAACACCATATATTTT
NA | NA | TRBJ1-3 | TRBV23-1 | CASSQALGGASGNTIYF | TGCGCCAGCAGTCAAGCCTTGGGGGGCGCCTCAGGAAACACCATATATTTT
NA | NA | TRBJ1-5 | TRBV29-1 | CSPSPRGGSGEANQPQHF | TGCAGCCCGAGTCCCCGGGGAGGGTCAGGGGAGGCCAATCAGCCCCAGCATTTT
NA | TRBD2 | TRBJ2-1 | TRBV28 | CASRKYGAQASGYNEQFF | TGTGCCAGCCGAAAATATGGGGCCCAGGCTAGCGGCTACAATGAGCAGTTCTTC
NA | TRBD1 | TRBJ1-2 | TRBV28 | CASSLGQGLNYGYTF | TGTGCCAGCAGCCTCGGACAGGGGCTAAACTATGGCTACACCTTC
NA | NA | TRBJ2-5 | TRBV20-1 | CSARNWETQYF | TGCAGTGCTAGAAACTGGGAGACCCAGTACTTC
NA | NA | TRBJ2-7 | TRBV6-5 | CASSYWVNYEQYF | TGTGCCAGCAGTTACTGGGTCAACTACGAGCAGTACTTC
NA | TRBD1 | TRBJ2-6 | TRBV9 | CASSGRGMTEGSGANVLTF | TGTGCCAGCAGTGGCAGGGGGATGACCGAGGGCTCTGGGGCCAACGTCCTGACTTTC
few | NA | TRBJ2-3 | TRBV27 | CASSLGLPGDTQYF | TGTGCCAGCAGCCTTGGCCTCCCTGGGGATACGCAGTATTTT
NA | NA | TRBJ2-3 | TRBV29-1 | CSVWIRFPAADTQYF | TGCAGCGTGTGGATACGGTTTCCTGCGGCAGATACGCAGTATTTT
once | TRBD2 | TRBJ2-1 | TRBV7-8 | CASSFYSGGAPHEQFF | TGTGCCAGCAGCTTTTATAGCGGGGGGGCCCCCCATGAGCAGTTCTTC